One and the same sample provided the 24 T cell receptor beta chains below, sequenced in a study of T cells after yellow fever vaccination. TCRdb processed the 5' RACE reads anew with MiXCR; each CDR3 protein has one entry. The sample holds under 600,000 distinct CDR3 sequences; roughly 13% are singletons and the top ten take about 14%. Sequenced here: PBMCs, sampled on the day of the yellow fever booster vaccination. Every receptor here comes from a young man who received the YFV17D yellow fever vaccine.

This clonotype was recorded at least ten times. CDR3 region: CASGLAGYNEQFF. CDR3 bases: TGTGCCAGCGGCCTAGCGGGGTACAATGAGCAGTTCTTC. The V gene is TRBV6-6, the J gene TRBJ2-1; 9 bases map to TRBD2. The CDR3 loop spans 13 amino acids. Per germline, CDR1 MNHNY and CDR2 SVGAGI (reference sequence). V shed 8 bases, J shed 4 bases, and the junction held 3 bases outside the gene matches.

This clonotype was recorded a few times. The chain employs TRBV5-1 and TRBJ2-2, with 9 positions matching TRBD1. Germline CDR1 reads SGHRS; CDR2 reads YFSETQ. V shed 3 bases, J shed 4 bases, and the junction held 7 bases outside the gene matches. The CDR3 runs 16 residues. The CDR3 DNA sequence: TGCGCCAGCAGCTCGGGACAGGGCGGCGTCACCGGGGAGCTGTTTTTT. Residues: CASSSGQGGVTGELFF. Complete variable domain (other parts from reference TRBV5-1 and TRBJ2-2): KAGVTQTPRYLIKTRGQQVTLSCSPISGHRSVSWYQQTPGQGLQFLFEYFSETQRNKGNFPGRFSGRQFSNSRSEMNVSTLELGDSALYLCASSSGQGGVTGELFFGEGSRLTVL.

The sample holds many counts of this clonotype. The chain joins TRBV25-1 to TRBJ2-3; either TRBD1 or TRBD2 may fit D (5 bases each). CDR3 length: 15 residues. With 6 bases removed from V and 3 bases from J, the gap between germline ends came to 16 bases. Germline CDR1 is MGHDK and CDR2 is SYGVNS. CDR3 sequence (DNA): TGTGCCAGCAGCCCATTGGGGGTTCCGACAGATACGCAGTATTTT. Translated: CASSPLGVPTDTQYF. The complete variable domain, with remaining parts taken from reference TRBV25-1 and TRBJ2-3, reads EADIYQTPRYLVIGTGKKITLECSQTMGHDKMYWYQQDPGMELHLIHYSYGVNSTEKGDLSSESTVSRIRTEHFPLTLESARPSHTSQYLCASSPLGVPTDTQYFGPGTRLTVL.

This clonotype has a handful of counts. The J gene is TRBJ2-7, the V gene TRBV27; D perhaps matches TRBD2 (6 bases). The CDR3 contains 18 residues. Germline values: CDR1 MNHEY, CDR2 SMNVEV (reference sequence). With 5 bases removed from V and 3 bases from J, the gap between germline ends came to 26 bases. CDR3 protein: CASSTRFSGAKGHYEQYF. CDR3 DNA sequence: TGTGCCAGCAGTACCCGGTTTAGCGGAGCCAAGGGCCACTACGAGCAGTACTTC.

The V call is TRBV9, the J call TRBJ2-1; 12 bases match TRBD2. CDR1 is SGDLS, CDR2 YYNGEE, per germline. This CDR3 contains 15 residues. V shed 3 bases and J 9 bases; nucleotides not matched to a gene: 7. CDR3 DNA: TGTGCCAGCAGCGATCTAGCGGGAGGGGGTATTGAGCAGTTCTTC. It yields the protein CASSDLAGGGIEQFF.

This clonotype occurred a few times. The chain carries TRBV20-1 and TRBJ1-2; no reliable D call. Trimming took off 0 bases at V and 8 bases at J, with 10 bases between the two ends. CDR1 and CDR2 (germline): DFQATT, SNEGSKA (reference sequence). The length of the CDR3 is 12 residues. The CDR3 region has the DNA TGCAGTGCTAGAGAGAGGAGCGGGGGCTACACCTTC. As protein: CSARERSGGYTF.

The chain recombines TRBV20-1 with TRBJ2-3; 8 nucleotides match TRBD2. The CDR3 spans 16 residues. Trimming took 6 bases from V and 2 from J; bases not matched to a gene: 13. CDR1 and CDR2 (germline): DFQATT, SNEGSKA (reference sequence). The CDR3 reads CSAPRSLAGNTDTQYF. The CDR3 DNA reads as TGCAGTGCCCCAAGGAGTTTAGCGGGAAACACAGATACGCAGTATTTT.

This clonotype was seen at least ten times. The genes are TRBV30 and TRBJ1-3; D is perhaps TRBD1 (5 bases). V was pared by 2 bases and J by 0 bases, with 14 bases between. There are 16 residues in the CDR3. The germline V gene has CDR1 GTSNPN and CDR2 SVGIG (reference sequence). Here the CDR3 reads CAWSRGLVSSGNTIYF. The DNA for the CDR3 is TGTGCCTGGAGTAGGGGACTTGTCAGCTCTGGAAACACCATATATTTT. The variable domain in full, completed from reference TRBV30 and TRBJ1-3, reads SQTIHQWPATLVQPVGSPLSLECTVEGTSNPNLYWYRQAAGRGLQLLFYSVGIGQISSEVPQNLSASRPQDRQFILSSKKLLLSDSGFYLCAWSRGLVSSGNTIYFGEGSWLTVV.

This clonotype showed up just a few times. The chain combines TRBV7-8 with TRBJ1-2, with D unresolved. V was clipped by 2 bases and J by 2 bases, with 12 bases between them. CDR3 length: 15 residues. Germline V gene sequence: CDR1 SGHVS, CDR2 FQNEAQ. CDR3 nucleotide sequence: TGTGCCAGCAGCTTAACGACAATTGCAAACTATGGCTACACCTTC. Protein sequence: CASSLTTIANYGYTF.

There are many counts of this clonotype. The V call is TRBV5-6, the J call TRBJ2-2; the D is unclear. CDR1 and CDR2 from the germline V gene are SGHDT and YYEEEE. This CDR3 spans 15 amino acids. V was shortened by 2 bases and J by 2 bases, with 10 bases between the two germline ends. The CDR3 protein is CASSFNYLNTGELFF. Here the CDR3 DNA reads TGTGCCAGCAGCTTTAACTATTTAAACACCGGGGAGCTGTTTTTT.

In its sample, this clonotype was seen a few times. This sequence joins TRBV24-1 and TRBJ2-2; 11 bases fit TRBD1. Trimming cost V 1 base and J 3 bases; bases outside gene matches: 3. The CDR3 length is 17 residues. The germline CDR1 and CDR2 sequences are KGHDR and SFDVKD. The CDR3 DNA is TGTGCCACCAGTGATTTCGGACAGGGGGCTTACACCGGGGAGCTGTTTTTT. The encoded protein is CATSDFGQGAYTGELFF.

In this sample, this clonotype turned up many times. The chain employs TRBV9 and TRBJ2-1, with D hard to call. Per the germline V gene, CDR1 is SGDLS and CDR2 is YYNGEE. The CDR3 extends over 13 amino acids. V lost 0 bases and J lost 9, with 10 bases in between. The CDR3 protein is CASSVAAAGEQFF. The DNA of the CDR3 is TGTGCCAGCAGCGTAGCGGCAGCCGGTGAGCAGTTCTTC.

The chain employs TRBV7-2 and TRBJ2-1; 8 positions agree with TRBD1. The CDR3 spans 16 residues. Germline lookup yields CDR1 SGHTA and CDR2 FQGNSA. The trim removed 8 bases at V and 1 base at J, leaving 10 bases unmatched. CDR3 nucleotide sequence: TGTGCCAGCTCCCTACCCGGACAGGGTTCCTACAATGAGCAGTTCTTC. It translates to CASSLPGQGSYNEQFF.

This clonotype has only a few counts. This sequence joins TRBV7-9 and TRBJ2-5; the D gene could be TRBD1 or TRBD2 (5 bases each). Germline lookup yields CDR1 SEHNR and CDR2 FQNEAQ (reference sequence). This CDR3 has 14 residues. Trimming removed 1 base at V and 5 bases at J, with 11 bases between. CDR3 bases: TGTGCCAGCAGCTTAGTCCATTGGGGGGAGACCCAGTACTTC. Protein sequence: CASSLVHWGETQYF.

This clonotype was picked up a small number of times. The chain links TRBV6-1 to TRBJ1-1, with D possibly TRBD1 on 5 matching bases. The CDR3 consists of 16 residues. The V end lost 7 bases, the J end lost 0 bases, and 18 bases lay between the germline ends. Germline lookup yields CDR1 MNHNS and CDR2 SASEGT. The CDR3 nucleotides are TGTGCCAGCACTCTTACCTCGGGGGGGGTGAACACTGAAGCTTTCTTT. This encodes CASTLTSGGVNTEAFF.

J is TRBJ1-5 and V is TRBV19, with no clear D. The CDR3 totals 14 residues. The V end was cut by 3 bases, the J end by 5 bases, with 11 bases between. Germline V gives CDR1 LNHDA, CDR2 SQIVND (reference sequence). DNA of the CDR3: TGTGCCAGTAGTATCTGGTCAGGCGATCAGCCCCAGCATTTT. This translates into CASSIWSGDQPQHF.

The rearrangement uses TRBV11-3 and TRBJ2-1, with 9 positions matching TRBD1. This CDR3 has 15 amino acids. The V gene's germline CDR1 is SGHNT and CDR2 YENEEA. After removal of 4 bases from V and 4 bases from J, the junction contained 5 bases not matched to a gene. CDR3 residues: CASSSGQGLYNEQFF. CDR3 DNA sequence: TGTGCCAGCAGCTCGGGACAGGGCCTGTACAATGAGCAGTTCTTC.

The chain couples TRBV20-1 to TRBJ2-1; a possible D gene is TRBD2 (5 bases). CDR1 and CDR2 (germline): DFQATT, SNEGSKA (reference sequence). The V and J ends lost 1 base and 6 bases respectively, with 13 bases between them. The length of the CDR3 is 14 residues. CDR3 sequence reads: CSARGLEVRNEQFF. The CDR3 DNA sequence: TGCAGTGCTAGAGGCCTGGAGGTCCGCAATGAGCAGTTCTTC.

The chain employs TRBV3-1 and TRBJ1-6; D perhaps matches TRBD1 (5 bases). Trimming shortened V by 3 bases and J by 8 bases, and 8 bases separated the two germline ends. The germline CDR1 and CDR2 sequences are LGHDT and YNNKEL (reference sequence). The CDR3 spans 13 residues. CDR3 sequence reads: CASSQGTHSPLHF. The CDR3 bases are TGTGCCAGCAGCCAGGGGACCCATTCACCCCTCCACTTT.

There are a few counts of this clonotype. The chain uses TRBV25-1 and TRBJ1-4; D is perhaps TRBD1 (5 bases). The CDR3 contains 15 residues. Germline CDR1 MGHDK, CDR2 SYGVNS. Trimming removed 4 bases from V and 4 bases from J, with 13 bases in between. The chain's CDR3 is CASSVRVAVNEKLFF. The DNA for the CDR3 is TGTGCCAGCAGTGTCAGGGTTGCGGTTAATGAAAAACTGTTTTTT.

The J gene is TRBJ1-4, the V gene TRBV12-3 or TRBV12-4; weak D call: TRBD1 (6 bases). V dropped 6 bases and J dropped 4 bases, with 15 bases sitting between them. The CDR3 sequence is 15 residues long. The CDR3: CASRKSQGINEKLFF. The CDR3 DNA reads TGTGCCAGCAGAAAGTCTCAGGGGATTAATGAAAAACTGTTTTTT.

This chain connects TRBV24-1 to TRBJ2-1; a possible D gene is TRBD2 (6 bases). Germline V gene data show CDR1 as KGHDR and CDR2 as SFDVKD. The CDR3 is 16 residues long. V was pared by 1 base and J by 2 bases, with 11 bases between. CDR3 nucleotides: TGTGCCACCAGTGATTTCGAGGGAGGTCCCTACAATGAGCAGTTCTTC. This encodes CATSDFEGGPYNEQFF.

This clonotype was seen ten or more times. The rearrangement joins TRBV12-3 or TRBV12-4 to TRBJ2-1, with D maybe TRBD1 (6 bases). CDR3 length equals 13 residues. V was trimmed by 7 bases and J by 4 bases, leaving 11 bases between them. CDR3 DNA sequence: TGTGCCAGCAACTCCGGACAGTACAATGAGCAGTTCTTC. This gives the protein CASNSGQYNEQFF.

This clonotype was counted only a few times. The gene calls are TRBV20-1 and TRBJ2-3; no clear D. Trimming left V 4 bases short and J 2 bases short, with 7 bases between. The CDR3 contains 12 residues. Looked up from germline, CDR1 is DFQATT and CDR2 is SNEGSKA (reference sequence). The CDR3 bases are TGCAGTGCTAAGACACTCACAGATACGCAGTATTTT. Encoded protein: CSAKTLTDTQYF.